The 23 T cell receptor beta chains given below trace back to one sample, sequenced in a study of cytomegalovirus exposure and HLA in healthy donors. The PCR contained 60 Vbeta and 13 Jbeta primers. Some clones are missing from TCRdb's copy, which holds only in-frame ones; the method was immunoSEQ multiplex PCR. Among about 110,000 clones listed, roughly 84% were seen once. The sample taken for sequencing was PBMCs. The receptors derive from a man aged 25 to 40 in good health and CMV-seropositive.

The V and J genes are TRBV10-2 and TRBJ1-6; no definite D call. The germline V and J ends were trimmed by 6 bases and 11 bases, with 17 bases remaining between them. The CDR3 contains 14 residues. Germline assignment: CDR1 WSHSY and CDR2 SAAADI. CDR3 coding DNA: TGCGCCAGCAGCCTACGGACCGGCGGGGCACCCCTCCACTTT. It yields the protein CASSLRTGGAPLHF.

The V call is TRBV5-1, the J call TRBJ2-1; 12 nucleotides align to TRBD1. The trim removed 0 bases at V and 6 bases at J, leaving 4 bases unmatched. The germline V gene has CDR1 SGHRS and CDR2 YFSETQ. CDR3 length equals 16 residues. The CDR3 DNA follows: TGCGCCAGCAGCTTGGCCGGGACAGGGGGCGGCAATGAGCAGTTCTTC. It encodes CASSLAGTGGGNEQFF. Full variable domain (rest looked up from reference TRBV5-1 and TRBJ2-1): KAGVTQTPRYLIKTRGQQVTLSCSPISGHRSVSWYQQTPGQGLQFLFEYFSETQRNKGNFPGRFSGRQFSNSRSEMNVSTLELGDSALYLCASSLAGTGGGNEQFFGPGTRLTVL.

The chain links TRBV9 to TRBJ1-2; a possible D gene is TRBD1 (5 bases). From germline, CDR1 is SGDLS and CDR2 YYNGEE. This CDR3 has 13 residues. Trimming shortened V by 0 bases and J by 6 bases, and 9 bases separated the two germline ends. As DNA, the CDR3 is TGTGCCAGCAGCGTAGCGGGGGTCCATGGCTACACCTTC. This sequence encodes CASSVAGVHGYTF.

This rearrangement joins TRBV10-2 to TRBJ1-6, with 9 bases aligning to TRBD1. V lost 8 bases, J lost 9 bases, and 2 bases stayed unmatched. The germline CDR1 and CDR2 sequences are WSHSY and SAAADI. The CDR3 sequence is 12 residues long. The CDR3 coding sequence is TGCGCCAGCCGGGACAGGGCTTCACCCCTCCACTTT. Translating it yields CASRDRASPLHF.

This rearrangement joins TRBV27 to TRBJ2-2; 8 nucleotides agree with TRBD1. Trimming removed 6 bases from V and 4 bases from J; junction bases left unmatched: 7. Per germline, CDR1 MNHEY and CDR2 SMNVEV (reference sequence). The CDR3 covers 15 residues. CDR3 region: CASRLTGGLTGELFF. CDR3 nucleotide sequence: TGTGCCAGCAGACTAACAGGGGGGCTCACCGGGGAGCTGTTTTTT.

The rearrangement joins TRBV27 to TRBJ2-5; 11 positions agree with TRBD2. The V and J ends lost 4 bases and 2 bases, in that order; junction bases with no gene match: 3. Germline CDR1 MNHEY, CDR2 SMNVEV (reference sequence). The CDR3 length is 15 residues. The CDR3 nucleotides are TGTGCCAGCAGTTCCCTAGCGGGGGGACAAGAGACCCAGTACTTC. Translating gives CASSSLAGGQETQYF.

This sequence joins TRBV6-6 and TRBJ1-1; TRBD1 might be the D (5 bases). The length of the CDR3 is 13 residues. The V and J ends lost 6 bases and 0 bases respectively, with 8 bases between them. Germline loops: CDR1 MNHNY, CDR2 SVGAGI (reference sequence). CDR3 residues: CASRRQLNTEAFF. The CDR3 region has the DNA TGTGCCAGCAGACGACAGTTGAACACTGAAGCTTTCTTT.

This clone has more than one count but fewer than ten. The rearrangement joins TRBV2 to TRBJ1-2; a possible D gene is TRBD1 (5 bases). Germline V lookup: CDR1 SNHLY, CDR2 FYNNEI. This CDR3 region has 13 residues. The V and J ends lost 4 bases and 8 bases respectively, with 14 bases between them. The CDR3 reads CASSGVRASGYTF. The CDR3 nucleotides are TGTGCCAGCAGTGGGGTCAGGGCGTCCGGCTACACCTTC.

The chain employs TRBV27 and TRBJ2-7; maybe TRBD1 (6 bases). CDR1 and CDR2 (germline): MNHEY, SMNVEV (reference sequence). This CDR3 is built from 14 residues. V lost 3 bases, J lost 3 bases, and 12 bases lay in between. The CDR3 DNA is TGTGCCAGCAGTTTCACGGACAGAGACTACGAGCAGTACTTC. Protein sequence: CASSFTDRDYEQYF.

This CDR3 is CASSYGLGLGALTGELFF. In nucleotides, the CDR3 is TGTGCCAGCAGCTATGGGCTGGGCTTGGGGGCGTTGACCGGGGAGCTGTTTTTT. The rearrangement joins TRBV5-6 to TRBJ2-2; perhaps TRBD1 as D (6 bases). The germline V and J ends were trimmed by 3 bases and 5 bases, with 23 bases remaining between them. This CDR3 is built from 18 residues. CDR1 is SGHDT and CDR2 is YYEEEE in the germline V gene.

V usage is TRBV5-1 and J usage is TRBJ1-2, with D possibly TRBD1 on 5 matching bases. The CDR3 loop spans 16 amino acids. Germline assignment: CDR1 SGHRS and CDR2 YFSETQ. V dropped 0 bases and J dropped 2 bases, with 14 bases sitting between them. CDR3 in amino acids: CASSLVSGIENYGYTF. The CDR3 nucleotides are TGCGCCAGCAGCTTGGTATCAGGGATCGAGAACTATGGCTACACCTTC. Together with reference TRBV5-1 and TRBJ1-2, the CDR3 gives the full variable domain: KAGVTQTPRYLIKTRGQQVTLSCSPISGHRSVSWYQQTPGQGLQFLFEYFSETQRNKGNFPGRFSGRQFSNSRSEMNVSTLELGDSALYLCASSLVSGIENYGYTFGSGTRLTVV.

The genes are TRBV7-9 and TRBJ2-7; D possibly corresponds to TRBD2 (5 bases). The CDR3 extends over 13 amino acids. Trimming stripped 2 bases from V and 3 bases from J, with 8 bases between. In germline, CDR1 is SEHNR, CDR2 FQNEAQ (reference sequence). CDR3 sequence reads: CASSLYGNYEQYF. The CDR3 bases are TGTGCCAGCAGCTTATACGGGAACTACGAGCAGTACTTC.

The chain is built from TRBV9 and TRBJ2-1; TRBD1 matches at 10 bases. Germline V gene lookup returns CDR1 SGDLS and CDR2 YYNGEE. The CDR3 runs to 16 residues. V shed 3 bases, J shed 6 bases, and the junction held 9 bases outside the gene matches. The CDR3 region has the DNA TGTGCCAGCAGCGGGGGGCCGGGACAGGGGTTCAATGAGCAGTTCTTC. Translation gives CASSGGPGQGFNEQFF.

The gene calls are TRBV7-2 and TRBJ2-5; maybe TRBD1 (5 bases). The germline V gene encodes CDR1 SGHTA and CDR2 FQGNSA. CDR3 size: 14 residues. Deletions cut 2 bases from V and 5 bases from J, with 12 bases between. CDR3 sequence: CASSLSAGHETQYF. The CDR3 bases are TGTGCCAGCAGCTTATCTGCAGGGCACGAGACCCAGTACTTC.

The gene calls are TRBV2 and TRBJ1-5; the D is unclear. V lost 0 bases, J lost 2 bases, and 14 bases lay in between. Germline assignment: CDR1 SNHLY and CDR2 FYNNEI. The CDR3 extends over 17 amino acids. The CDR3 nucleotides are TGTGCCAGCAGTGAAGCGCTTCTTAAGGGAGGCAATCAGCCCCAGCATTTT. It is translated as CASSEALLKGGNQPQHF.

The chain carries TRBV7-2 and TRBJ2-5; 9 positions agree with TRBD1. TRBJ2-7 explains the end of the DNA better; the J call may be wrong. Germline assignment: CDR1 SGHTA and CDR2 FQGNSA. The CDR3 length is 15 residues. CDR3 residues: CASSPWTGEAYEQYF. The CDR3 nucleotides read TGTGCCAGCAGCCCATGGACAGGGGAAGCCTACGAGCAGTACTTC.

On this clone itself: This specimen includes other DNA sequences encoding the same CDR3. V usage is TRBV4-2 and J usage is TRBJ2-7; 11 bases map to TRBD1. This CDR3 comprises 17 residues. Germline CDR1 LGHNA, CDR2 YNFKEQ. The ends lost 0 bases at V and 3 bases at J; junction bases unmatched: 7. Here the CDR3 DNA reads TGTGCCAGCAGCCAAGATGGGACAGGGGGGGATTTCTACGAGCAGTACTTC. As protein: CASSQDGTGGDFYEQYF.

This chain joins TRBV5-5 and TRBJ2-1; 9 bases agree with TRBD2. J lost 8 bases, V lost 2 bases, and 8 bases had no gene match. CDR3 size: 15 residues. CDR1 is SGHKS and CDR2 is YYEKEE in the germline V gene (reference sequence). The CDR3 loop reads CASSLEGTSMDEQFF. The DNA of the CDR3 is TGTGCCAGCAGCTTAGAGGGGACTAGCATGGATGAGCAGTTCTTC.

The rearrangement uses TRBV15 and TRBJ2-5, with TRBD2 matching over 7 bases. The ends lost 9 bases at V and 5 bases at J; junction bases unmatched: 6. This CDR3 has 12 amino acids. CDR1 is LNHNV and CDR2 is YYDKDF in the germline V gene (reference sequence). CDR3 bases: TGTGCCACTGGGGAGGGATATGAGACCCAGTACTTC. Its translation: CATGEGYETQYF.

The chain has TRBV9 and TRBJ1-6, with 9 nucleotides matching TRBD1. This CDR3 contains 15 residues. V shed 0 bases and J 9 bases; nucleotides not matched to a gene: 4. The germline CDR1 and CDR2 sequences are SGDLS and YYNGEE. Here the CDR3 DNA reads TGTGCCAGCAGCGTAGAGGGACAGGGCAGTTCACCCCTCCACTTT. It translates to CASSVEGQGSSPLHF.

The chain combines TRBV5-4 with TRBJ1-3, with D possibly matching TRBD1 (6 bases). The V end lost 2 bases, the J end lost 1 base, and 13 bases lay between the germline ends. The germline V gene encodes CDR1 SGHNT and CDR2 YYREEE (reference sequence). This CDR3 spans 16 amino acids. This chain's CDR3 is CASSFITGQSGNTIYF. CDR3 in DNA: TGTGCCAGCAGCTTTATAACAGGACAGTCTGGAAACACCATATATTTT. Full variable domain (missing parts from reference TRBV5-4 and TRBJ1-3): ETGVTQSPTHLIKTRGQQVTLRCSSQSGHNTVSWYQQALGQGPQFIFQYYREEENGRGNFPPRFSGLQFPNYSSELNVNALELDDSALYLCASSFITGQSGNTIYFGEGSWLTVV.

The rearrangement uses TRBV7-9 and TRBJ1-4; TRBD1 aligns across 9 bases. V shed 7 bases and J 7 bases; nucleotides not matched to a gene: 19. CDR1 SEHNR and CDR2 FQNEAQ come from the germline V gene (reference sequence). The CDR3 runs to 18 residues. CDR3 nucleotides: TGTGCCAGCAAGGGGATCCAAAGCCGGGACAGGGAGTCTGAAAAACTGTTTTTT. Its protein product is CASKGIQSRDRESEKLFF.

This clone was observed a handful of times. The chain combines TRBV9 with TRBJ2-2, with D possibly being TRBD1 (5 bases). Germline CDR1 SGDLS, CDR2 YYNGEE. The CDR3 is 15 residues long. V lost 0 bases to trimming and J lost 8 bases, with 14 bases between them. The CDR3: CASSVVDGHSGELFF. For the CDR3, the DNA is TGTGCCAGCAGCGTAGTTGACGGACATTCTGGGGAGCTGTTTTTT.